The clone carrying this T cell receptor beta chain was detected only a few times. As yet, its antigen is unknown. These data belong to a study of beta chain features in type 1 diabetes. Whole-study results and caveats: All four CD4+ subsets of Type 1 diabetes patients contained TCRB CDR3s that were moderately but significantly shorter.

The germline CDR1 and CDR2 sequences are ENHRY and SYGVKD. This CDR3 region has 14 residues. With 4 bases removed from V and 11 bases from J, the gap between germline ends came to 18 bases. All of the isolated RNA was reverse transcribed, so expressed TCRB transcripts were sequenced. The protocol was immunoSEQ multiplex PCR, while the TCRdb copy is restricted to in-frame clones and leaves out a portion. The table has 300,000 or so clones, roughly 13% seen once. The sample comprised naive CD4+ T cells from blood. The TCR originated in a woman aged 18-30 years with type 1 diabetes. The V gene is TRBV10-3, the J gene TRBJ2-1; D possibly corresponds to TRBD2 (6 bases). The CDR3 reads CAISGDSSPPQQFF. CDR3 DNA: TGTGCCATCAGTGGGGACTCCTCTCCCCCCCAGCAGTTCTTC.